The 21 T cell receptor beta chains below were found in one sample sequenced in a study of cytomegalovirus exposure and HLA in healthy donors. Amplification used 60 Vbeta primers and 13 Jbeta primers. TCRdb's table, derived via immunoSEQ multiplex PCR, lists solely in-frame clones and lacks some. The sample lists approximately 110,000 clones, about four fifths occurring once. Sample: PBMCs. The receptors shown here come from a young man in good health and CMV-seropositive.

The V gene is TRBV6-6, the J gene TRBJ2-7, with 10 bases that match TRBD2. The V segment lost 2 bases and the J segment 6 bases; nucleotides outside the gene matches: 1. The CDR3 has 13 amino acids. Germline V gene data show CDR1 as MNHNY and CDR2 as SVGAGI (reference sequence). CDR3 bases: TGTGCCAGCAGTTACAGCGGGAGGGCCGAGCAGTACGTC. Translated: CASSYSGRAEQYV.

V and J are TRBV19 and TRBJ2-5, with TRBD1 matching 11 bases. With the DNA end fitting TRBJ2-7 better, the J assignment may be wrong. Germline V gives CDR1 LNHDA, CDR2 SQIVND (reference sequence). The CDR3 spans 15 residues. The CDR3 is CASSAWTGGVTEQYF. CDR3 DNA sequence: TGTGCCAGTAGCGCCTGGACAGGGGGCGTTACCGAGCAGTACTTC.

V gene TRBV6-1 combines with J gene TRBJ2-7; D is uncertain. The V gene's germline CDR1 is MNHNS and CDR2 SASEGT. The CDR3 consists of 16 residues. V dropped 0 bases and J dropped 2 bases, with 14 bases sitting between them. The CDR3 region is CASSEALQYTPYEQYF. The CDR3 nucleotides are TGTGCCAGCAGTGAAGCGCTTCAGTACACCCCCTACGAGCAGTACTTC.

To note about this clone: This same CDR3 is encoded by further DNA sequences in the sample. This chain connects TRBV28 to TRBJ1-2; weak D call: TRBD1 (6 bases). The V end was cut by 6 bases, the J end by 2 bases, with 10 bases between. CDR3 length: 13 amino acids. Germline CDR1 reads MDHEN; CDR2 reads SYDVKM. The CDR3 protein is CASRPQGNYGYTF. DNA of the CDR3: TGTGCCAGCAGGCCTCAGGGGAACTATGGCTACACCTTC.

This chain joins TRBV5-4 and TRBJ2-5; D gene ambiguous. The CDR3 consists of 14 residues. V was pared by 1 base and J by 3 bases, with 10 bases between. CDR1 is SGHNT, CDR2 YYREEE, per germline (reference sequence). The chain's CDR3 is CASSLKRGEETQYF. The CDR3 DNA reads as TGTGCCAGCAGCTTGAAAAGAGGTGAAGAGACCCAGTACTTC. The whole variable domain, remainder taken from reference TRBV5-4 and TRBJ2-5, is ETGVTQSPTHLIKTRGQQVTLRCSSQSGHNTVSWYQQALGQGPQFIFQYYREEENGRGNFPPRFSGLQFPNYSSELNVNALELDDSALYLCASSLKRGEETQYFGPGTRLLVL.

The chain has TRBV2 and TRBJ1-2; TRBD1 matches at 9 bases. Germline trimming cut 2 bases from V and 5 bases from J; bases unmatched to any gene: 3. Germline assignment: CDR1 SNHLY and CDR2 FYNNEI. This CDR3 region has 14 residues. CDR3 in DNA: TGTGCCAGCAGTGAACAGGGACAGGGTTATGGCTACACCTTC. Residues: CASSEQGQGYGYTF.

This clone was counted a few times. The chain carries TRBV7-8 and TRBJ1-6; D is undetermined. The V end was cut by 2 bases, the J end by 8 bases, with 16 bases between. Germline CDR1 is SGHVS and CDR2 is FQNEAQ. This CDR3 comprises 16 residues. The CDR3 sequence: CASSLNREKRDSPLHF. CDR3 sequence (DNA): TGTGCCAGCAGCTTAAACCGGGAAAAAAGGGATTCACCCCTCCACTTT. Full variable domain (remainder filled in from reference TRBV7-8 and TRBJ1-6): GAGVSQSPRYKVAKRGQDVALRCDPISGHVSLFWYQQALGQGPEFLTYFQNEAQLDKSGLPSDRFFAERPEGSVSTLKIQRTQQEDSAVYLCASSLNREKRDSPLHFGNGTRLTVT.

The chain links TRBV11-2 to TRBJ2-1, with a weak D call TRBD1 (6 bases). Trimming shortened V by 2 bases and J by 0 bases, and 8 bases separated the two germline ends. Per the germline V gene, CDR1 is SGHAT and CDR2 is FQNNGV. The CDR3 spans 15 residues. CDR3 region: CASSLRGNSYNEQFF. CDR3 bases: TGTGCCAGCAGCTTAAGGGGGAACTCCTACAATGAGCAGTTCTTC.

This rearrangement joins TRBV4-2 to TRBJ1-2; 10 positions agree with TRBD1. V dropped 1 base and J dropped 4; count of bases not matched to a gene: 9. The CDR3 consists of 17 residues. Germline values: CDR1 LGHNA, CDR2 YNFKEQ. CDR3 region: CASSQGGGTGDLYGYTF. CDR3 DNA sequence: TGTGCCAGCAGCCAAGGAGGCGGGACAGGGGACCTCTATGGCTACACCTTC.

This sequence joins TRBV7-2 and TRBJ2-1; a possible D gene is TRBD2 (6 bases). Germline loops: CDR1 SGHTA, CDR2 FQGNSA. V gave up 10 bases and J gave up 12 bases, with 28 bases separating them. The CDR3 has 15 amino acids. CDR3 DNA: TGTGCCACCCAAAAAACGGGACTCGCCCCTGGGGGGCAGTTCTTC. It codes for CATQKTGLAPGGQFF.

The rearrangement uses TRBV6-1 and TRBJ1-1; TRBD1 is a possible D gene (5 bases). V was trimmed by 2 bases and J by 3 bases, leaving 16 bases between them. The CDR3 sequence is 16 residues long. Germline V gene lookup returns CDR1 MNHNS and CDR2 SASEGT. CDR3 sequence: CASSELVTIRDTEAFF. The CDR3 nucleotides are TGTGCCAGCAGTGAATTGGTCACCATCAGGGACACTGAAGCTTTCTTT.

This clone was seen just once. The chain carries TRBV5-1 and TRBJ2-2; D is undetermined. The germline V and J ends were trimmed by 0 bases and 6 bases, with 6 bases remaining between them. The CDR3 is made up of 13 amino acids. Germline CDR1 is SGHRS and CDR2 is YFSETQ. The CDR3 bases are TGCGCCAGCAGCTTGGAGAGCTCCGGGGAGCTGTTTTTT. Translation gives CASSLESSGELFF.

The V gene is TRBV7-6, the J gene TRBJ1-1; possibly TRBD1 for D (5 bases). The CDR3 runs 14 residues. The V and J ends lost 1 base and 4 bases respectively, with 10 bases between them. CDR1 and CDR2 from the germline V gene are SGHVS and FNYEAQ. The CDR3 nucleotides are TGTGCCAGCAGCTTAGTCAGGGTCGGCACTGAAGCTTTCTTT. This encodes CASSLVRVGTEAFF.

The chain links TRBV19 to TRBJ1-5; 8 bases fit TRBD1. Germline V CDR1 and CDR2: LNHDA, SQIVND (reference sequence). The CDR3 runs to 15 residues. The ends lost 6 bases at V and 2 bases at J; junction bases unmatched: 6. This CDR3 is CASREVGQGNQPQHF. CDR3 DNA: TGTGCCAGTAGGGAAGTGGGACAGGGCAATCAGCCCCAGCATTTT.

This clone was seen a handful of times. The V and J genes are TRBV4-2 and TRBJ1-2, with D hard to call. This CDR3 has 12 amino acids. CDR1 LGHNA and CDR2 YNFKEQ come from the germline V gene. V was pared by 5 bases and J by 5 bases, with 9 bases between. The CDR3 coding sequence is TGTGCCAGCAGCTTAGTTGAGTATGGCTACACCTTC. Residues: CASSLVEYGYTF.

V and J are TRBV25-1 and TRBJ1-5, with 9 bases that match TRBD1. J was trimmed by 3 bases and V by 4 bases; bases with no gene match: 1. The CDR3 contains 14 residues. CDR1 MGHDK and CDR2 SYGVNS come from the germline V gene. The CDR3 bases are TGTGCCAGCAGTGGGGACAGGGTCAATCAGCCCCAGCATTTT. As protein: CASSGDRVNQPQHF.

V and J are TRBV5-4 and TRBJ1-4; D not resolved. CDR3 length equals 13 residues. V was trimmed by 1 base and J by 7 bases, leaving 8 bases between them. Germline assignment: CDR1 SGHNT and CDR2 YYREEE (reference sequence). The chain's CDR3 is CASSLIRGEKLFF. DNA of the CDR3: TGTGCCAGCAGCTTGATACGGGGTGAAAAACTGTTTTTT.

This clone has just one count. CDR3 loop: CSAPVRAGVDTQYF. CDR3 nucleotide sequence: TGCAGCGCCCCCGTTCGGGCAGGGGTAGATACGCAGTATTTT. The rearrangement joins TRBV29-1 to TRBJ2-3, with a tentative D call TRBD1 (6 bases). CDR1 is SQVTM and CDR2 is ANQGSEA in the germline V gene. CDR3 length: 14 amino acids. Deletions cut 7 bases from V and 5 bases from J, with 19 bases between.

The genes are TRBV9 and TRBJ2-7, with D maybe TRBD1 (5 bases). In germline, CDR1 is SGDLS, CDR2 YYNGEE. The germline V and J ends were trimmed by 0 bases and 7 bases, with 17 bases remaining between them. This CDR3 is 15 amino acids long. CDR3 sequence reads: CASSVEVMGLGEQYF. The DNA of the CDR3 is TGTGCCAGCAGCGTAGAGGTTATGGGGCTGGGGGAGCAGTACTTC.

This chain uses TRBV27 with TRBJ1-1, with D perhaps matching TRBD1 (6 bases). The germline V gene has CDR1 MNHEY and CDR2 SMNVEV (reference sequence). The CDR3 is 14 residues long. V lost 5 bases and J 3 bases, leaving 13 bases between the germline ends. This CDR3 reads CASSVQGGDTEAFF. CDR3 DNA sequence: TGTGCCAGCAGTGTACAGGGTGGGGACACTGAAGCTTTCTTT.

The gene calls are TRBV7-2 and TRBJ2-3, with D possibly matching TRBD2 (6 bases). CDR3 size: 14 residues. Per germline, CDR1 SGHTA and CDR2 FQGNSA. The V end was cut by 5 bases, the J end by 2 bases, with 11 bases between. The CDR3 sequence: CASSRDLFTDTQYF. CDR3 bases: TGTGCCAGCAGCCGGGACTTGTTCACAGATACGCAGTATTTT.